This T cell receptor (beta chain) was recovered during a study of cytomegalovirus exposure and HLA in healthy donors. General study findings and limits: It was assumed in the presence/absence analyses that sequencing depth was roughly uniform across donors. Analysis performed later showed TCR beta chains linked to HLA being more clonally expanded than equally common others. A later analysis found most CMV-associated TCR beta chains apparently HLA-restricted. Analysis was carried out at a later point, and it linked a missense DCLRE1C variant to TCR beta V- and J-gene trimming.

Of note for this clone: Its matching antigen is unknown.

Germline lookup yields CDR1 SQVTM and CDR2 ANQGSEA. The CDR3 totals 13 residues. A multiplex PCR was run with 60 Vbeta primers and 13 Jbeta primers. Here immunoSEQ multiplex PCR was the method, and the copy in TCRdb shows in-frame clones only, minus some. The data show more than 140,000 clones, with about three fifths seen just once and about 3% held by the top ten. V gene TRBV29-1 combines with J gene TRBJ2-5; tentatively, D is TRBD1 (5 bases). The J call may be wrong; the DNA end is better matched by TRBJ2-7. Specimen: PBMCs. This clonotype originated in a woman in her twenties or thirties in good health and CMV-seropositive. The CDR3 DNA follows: TGCAGCGTTGATGGCAGGGTACCCGGCGAGCAGTACTTC. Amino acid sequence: CSVDGRVPGEQYF.